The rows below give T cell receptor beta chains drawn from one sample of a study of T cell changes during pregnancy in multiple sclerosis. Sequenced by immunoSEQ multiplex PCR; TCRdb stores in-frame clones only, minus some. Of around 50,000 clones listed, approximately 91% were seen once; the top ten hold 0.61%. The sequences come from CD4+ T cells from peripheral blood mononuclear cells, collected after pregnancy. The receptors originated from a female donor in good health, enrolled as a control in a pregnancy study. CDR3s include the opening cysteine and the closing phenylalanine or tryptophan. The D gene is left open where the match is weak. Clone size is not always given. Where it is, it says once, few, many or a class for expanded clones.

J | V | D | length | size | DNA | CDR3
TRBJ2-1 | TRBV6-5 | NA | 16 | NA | TGTGCCAGCAGTTACTCTAGCGGCCTTAGCTACAATGAGCAGTTCTTC | CASSYSSGLSYNEQFF
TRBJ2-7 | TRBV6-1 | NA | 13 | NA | TGTGCCAGCAGTCGGGCGGAGGCCTACGAGCAGTACTTC | CASSRAEAYEQYF
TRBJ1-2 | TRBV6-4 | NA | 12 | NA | TGTGCCAGCAGTTCCGACAGCTATGGCTACACCTTC | CASSSDSYGYTF
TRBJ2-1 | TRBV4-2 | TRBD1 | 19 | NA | TGTGCCAGCAGCCAAGACATAAGATGGGGACAGGGGTCCCCCAATGAGCAGTTCTTC | CASSQDIRWGQGSPNEQFF
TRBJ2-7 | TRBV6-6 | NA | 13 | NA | TGTGCCAGCATGCAGGGTACGTCCTACGAGCAGTACTTC | CASMQGTSYEQYF
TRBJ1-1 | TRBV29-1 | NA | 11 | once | TGCAGCGTTCACAGGAACACTGAAGCTTTCTTT | CSVHRNTEAFF
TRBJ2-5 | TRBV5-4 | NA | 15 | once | TGTGCCAGCAGCTCCGCTGGGGGCGTCAAAGAGACCCAGTACTTC | CASSSAGGVKETQYF
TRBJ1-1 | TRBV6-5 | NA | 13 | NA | TGTGCCAGCAGTGGTGGGGGGTGGTCTGAAGCTTTCTTT | CASSGGGWSEAFF
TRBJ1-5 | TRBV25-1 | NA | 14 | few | TGTGCCAGCAGGGGCGGGGCAGGGTATCAGCCCCAGCATTTT | CASRGGAGYQPQHF
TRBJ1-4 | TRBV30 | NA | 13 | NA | TGTGCCTGGAGGTGGCAGGGGAATGAAAAACTGTTTTTT | CAWRWQGNEKLFF
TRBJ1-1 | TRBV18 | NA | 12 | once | TGTGCCAGCTCAGGACAGAACACTGAAGCTTTCTTT | CASSGQNTEAFF
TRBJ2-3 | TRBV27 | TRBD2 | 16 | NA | TGTGCCAGTCAAACTAGACTAGCGGGACGCCCAGATACGCAGTATTTT | CASQTRLAGRPDTQYF
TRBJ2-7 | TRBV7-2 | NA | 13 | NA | TGTGCCAGCAGCCGGGACACCTTCTACGAGCAGTACTTC | CASSRDTFYEQYF
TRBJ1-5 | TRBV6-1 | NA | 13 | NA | TGTGCCAGCAGTAGACTCTTCAATCAGCCCCAGCATTTT | CASSRLFNQPQHF
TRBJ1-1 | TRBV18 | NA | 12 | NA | TGTGCCAGCTCTGCGGGGGCAAATGAAGCTTTCTTT | CASSAGANEAFF
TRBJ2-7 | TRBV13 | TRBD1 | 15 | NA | TGTGCCAGCAGCTCCCAAGGGGACAGGGAATACGAGCAGTACTTC | CASSSQGDREYEQYF
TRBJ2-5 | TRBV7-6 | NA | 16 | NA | TGTGCCAGCAGCTTAGCGGGCCCAGGGCCTCAAGAGACCCAGTACTTC | CASSLAGPGPQETQYF
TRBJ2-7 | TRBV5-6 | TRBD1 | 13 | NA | TGTGCCAGCGCCCGGGACAGGGGCTACGAGCAGTACTTC | CASARDRGYEQYF
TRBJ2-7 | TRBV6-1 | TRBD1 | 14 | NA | TGTGCCAGCCGCCCGGACAGGGGGATTAACGAGCAGTACTTC | CASRPDRGINEQYF
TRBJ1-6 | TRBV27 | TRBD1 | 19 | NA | TGTGCCAGCAGTTTGTCGACAGGGGGCCAAAGGACCTATAATTCACCCCTCCACTTT | CASSLSTGGQRTYNSPLHF
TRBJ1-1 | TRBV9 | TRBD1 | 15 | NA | TGTGCCAGCAGTAGTACCGGGACAGGGGATGTGAAGGCTTTCTTT | CASSSTGTGDVKAFF
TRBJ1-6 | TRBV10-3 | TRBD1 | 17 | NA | TGTGCCATCGGGGACAGTCAAGGATTGTCTGGAAATTCACCCCTCCACTTT | CAIGDSQGLSGNSPLHF
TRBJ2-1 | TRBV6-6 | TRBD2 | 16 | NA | TGTGCCAGCAGTTACGGGCGGGAGGGCTCCTACAATGAGCAGTTCTTC | CASSYGREGSYNEQFF
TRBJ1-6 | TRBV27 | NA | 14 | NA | TGTGCCAGCAGTTTAACCAGGGCTAATTCACCCCTCCACTTT | CASSLTRANSPLHF
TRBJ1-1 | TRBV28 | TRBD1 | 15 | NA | TGTGCCAGCAGTATCTTCCAGGGGGCAGGCACTGAAGCTTTCTTT | CASSIFQGAGTEAFF
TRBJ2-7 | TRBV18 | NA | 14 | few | TGTGCCAGCTCACCATGGGGCGGAACCTACGAGCAGTACTTC | CASSPWGGTYEQYF
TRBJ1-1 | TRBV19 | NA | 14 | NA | TGTGCCAGTATGAGGGACATCTGGGGGACTGAAGCTTTCTTT | CASMRDIWGTEAFF
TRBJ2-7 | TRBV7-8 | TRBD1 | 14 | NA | TGTGCCAGCAGCTTAGGACAGGGGGTGGACGAGCAGTACTTC | CASSLGQGVDEQYF
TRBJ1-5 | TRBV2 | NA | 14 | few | TGTGCCAGCAATTTAGGAAGGACAAATCAGCCCCAGCATTTT | CASNLGRTNQPQHF
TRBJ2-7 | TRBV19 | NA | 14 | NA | TGTGCCAGTAGTAGGGCAGAGTACTCCTACGAGCAGTACTTC | CASSRAEYSYEQYF
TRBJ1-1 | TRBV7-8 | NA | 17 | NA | TGTGCCAGCAGCTACGGGGGGGGTGGTAATTTAGTCACTGAAGCTTTCTTT | CASSYGGGGNLVTEAFF
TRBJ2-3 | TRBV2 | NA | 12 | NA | TGTGCCGGGGGACTGAACACAGATACGCAGTATTTT | CAGGLNTDTQYF
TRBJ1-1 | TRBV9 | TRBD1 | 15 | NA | TGTGCCAGCAGCGTATCCGGGACAGCGAGCACTGAAGCTTTCTTT | CASSVSGTASTEAFF
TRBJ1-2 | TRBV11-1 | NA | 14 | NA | TGTGCCAGCAGCTTAAACAAACAGGGAACCCTCTACACCTTC | CASSLNKQGTLYTF
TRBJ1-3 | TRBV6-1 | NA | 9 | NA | TGTGCCCGCGATAACACCATATATTTT | CARDNTIYF
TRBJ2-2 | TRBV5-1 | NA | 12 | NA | TGCGCCAGCAGCATCAGTGTCGGGGAGCTGTTTTTT | CASSISVGELFF
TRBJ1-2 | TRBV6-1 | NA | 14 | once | TGTGCCAGCAGGGTTACATGGGGGCTGGGTGGCTACACCTTC | CASRVTWGLGGYTF
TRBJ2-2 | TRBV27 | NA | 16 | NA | TGTGCCAGCAGTCCCTGGACCGGGGGTAACACCGGGGAGCTGTTTTTT | CASSPWTGGNTGELFF
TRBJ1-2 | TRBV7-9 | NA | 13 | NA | TGTGCCAGCAGCTCGATCCGGAACTATGGCTACACCTTC | CASSSIRNYGYTF
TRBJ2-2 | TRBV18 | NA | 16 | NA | TGTGCCAGCTCACCTCGTCCGGCGGTGAACACCGGGGAGCTGTTTTTT | CASSPRPAVNTGELFF
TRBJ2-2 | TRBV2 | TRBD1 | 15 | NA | TGTGCCAGCGAATCACAGGGGTCCTTTTCCGGGGAGCTGTTTTTT | CASESQGSFSGELFF